The next 22 T cell receptor beta chains were all read from a single sample in a study of T cell responses to AZD1222 COVID-19 vaccine. Repertoires were generated with immunoSEQ multiplex PCR, while TCRdb's copy carries only in-frame clones and drops some. The repertoire holds about 110,000 clones, with roughly nine tenths as singletons. The sequencing used peripheral blood, collected on day 0 of AZD1222 vaccination. The source of these receptors is an adult in good health.

The V gene is TRBV6-1, the J gene TRBJ2-1; 9 positions match TRBD2. J was trimmed by 2 bases and V by 4 bases; bases with no gene match: 6. The length of the CDR3 is 16 residues. Germline lookup yields CDR1 MNHNS and CDR2 SASEGT. CDR3 loop: CASSGPIAGAYNEQFF. The CDR3 DNA is TGTGCCAGCAGTGGCCCGATAGCGGGAGCCTACAATGAGCAGTTCTTC.

This clone was recorded once. V gene TRBV5-1 combines with J gene TRBJ1-3, with 7 bases aligning to TRBD1. From germline, CDR1 is SGHRS and CDR2 YFSETQ. V lost 4 bases and J lost 6; bases outside the gene matches: 10. The CDR3 consists of 15 residues. The CDR3 nucleotides are TGCGCCAGCAGCCCTCAGACAGGGCCTCAAAACACCATATATTTT. It encodes CASSPQTGPQNTIYF.

The chain links TRBV7-9 to TRBJ2-5; TRBD2 matches at 8 bases. V lost 5 bases to trimming and J lost 5 bases; unmatched junction nucleotides: 13. Germline V lookup: CDR1 SEHNR, CDR2 FQNEAQ (reference sequence). CDR3 length: 16 amino acids. CDR3 residues: CASSPYRAGGYETQYF. In DNA, the CDR3 is TGTGCCAGCAGCCCTTACAGGGCGGGAGGCTATGAGACCCAGTACTTC.

The chain couples TRBV6-5 to TRBJ2-7; tentative D call: TRBD1 (6 bases). Germline V gives CDR1 MNHEY, CDR2 SVGAGI. Trimming stripped 8 bases from V and 2 bases from J, with 16 bases between. The CDR3 spans 14 residues. CDR3 coding DNA: TGTGCCAGCTCCCCGCAGGGGCTCGCCTACGAGCAGTACTTC. The encoded protein is CASSPQGLAYEQYF.

The gene calls are TRBV21-1 and TRBJ2-3. TRBV21-1 is a pseudogene locus. CDR3 size: 15 residues. Written as DNA, the CDR3 is TGTGCCAGCTTTTTCAGTGACCATTGGACAGATACGCAGTATTTT. As protein: CASFFSDHWTDTQYF.

The chain couples TRBV11-3 to TRBJ1-1; tentative D call: TRBD1 (5 bases). In germline, CDR1 is SGHNT, CDR2 YENEEA. V gave up 5 bases and J gave up 0 bases, with 10 bases separating them. The CDR3 is made up of 14 amino acids. The CDR3 DNA is TGTGCCAGCAGCGTATGGGGCTTGAACACTGAAGCTTTCTTT. Translating it yields CASSVWGLNTEAFF.

The CDR3 loop reads CASSDGGAGQPQHF. In nucleotides, the CDR3 is TGTGCCAGCAGTGACGGGGGGGCAGGGCAGCCCCAGCATTTT. This sequence joins TRBV2 and TRBJ1-5; possible D gene TRBD1, 6 bases. Per the germline V gene, CDR1 is SNHLY and CDR2 is FYNNEI. Trimming shortened V by 3 bases and J by 7 bases, and 13 bases separated the two germline ends. There are 14 residues in the CDR3.

The rearrangement uses TRBV5-5 and TRBJ2-7, with 11 nucleotides matching TRBD2. Germline V gives CDR1 SGHKS, CDR2 YYEKEE (reference sequence). The CDR3 totals 15 residues. V lost 0 bases to trimming and J lost 3 bases; unmatched junction nucleotides: 2. The CDR3 region has the DNA TGTGCCAGCAGCTTGGAGGGACTAGCGGTCTACGAGCAGTACTTC. Protein sequence: CASSLEGLAVYEQYF.

The chain uses TRBV13 and TRBJ2-7; D possibly corresponds to TRBD2 (7 bases). The germline V gene has CDR1 PRHDT and CDR2 FYEKMQ (reference sequence). Trimming cost V 3 bases and J 4 bases, with 22 bases left between them. The CDR3 has 17 amino acids. The CDR3 is CASSFVPLRGAPYEQYF. CDR3 DNA sequence: TGTGCCAGCAGCTTTGTACCGCTACGGGGGGCCCCGTACGAGCAGTACTTC.

The rearrangement links TRBV27 to TRBJ1-6; D remains unclear. V lost 10 bases and J lost 0, with 16 bases in between. Germline values: CDR1 MNHEY, CDR2 SMNVEV (reference sequence). The CDR3 consists of 16 residues. The CDR3 coding sequence is TGTGCCACCCCACAATCGGGGAGCTCCTATAATTCACCCCTCCACTTT. It codes for CATPQSGSSYNSPLHF.

The rearrangement links TRBV3-1 (or the pseudogene TRBV3-2) to TRBJ1-2, with TRBD1 as a possible D gene (5 bases). The CDR3 covers 16 residues. The V gene's germline CDR1 is LGHDT and CDR2 YNNKEL (reference sequence). The germline V and J ends were trimmed by 0 bases and 4 bases, with 15 bases remaining between them. CDR3 loop: CASSQDGFGTAYGYTF. In DNA form, the CDR3 reads TGTGCCAGCAGCCAAGACGGCTTTGGGACCGCCTATGGCTACACCTTC.

The rearrangement joins TRBV7-8 to TRBJ1-5, with D possibly TRBD1 on 6 matching bases. Trimming stripped 1 base from V and 6 bases from J, with 16 bases between. Germline V lookup: CDR1 SGHVS, CDR2 FQNEAQ. This CDR3 is 16 amino acids long. CDR3 sequence reads: CASSLEAPGAGQPQHF. CDR3 bases: TGTGCCAGCAGCTTAGAGGCCCCAGGGGCTGGTCAGCCCCAGCATTTT.

This clone was observed at least ten times. The rearrangement links TRBV15 to TRBJ2-1; possibly TRBD2 for D (5 bases). V gave up 3 bases and J gave up 9 bases, with 15 bases separating them. This CDR3 region has 14 residues. Germline CDR1 LNHNV, CDR2 YYDKDF (reference sequence). The CDR3 region is CATSSPLASGEQFF. In DNA, the CDR3 is TGTGCCACCAGCAGCCCCCTAGCATCTGGTGAGCAGTTCTTC. Full variable domain (missing parts from reference TRBV15 and TRBJ2-1): DAMVIQNPRYQVTQFGKPVTLSCSQTLNHNVMYWYQQKSSQAPKLLFHYYDKDFNNEADTPDNFQSRRPNTSFCFLDIRSPGLGDTAMYLCATSSPLASGEQFFGPGTRLTVL.

The rearrangement uses TRBV4-1 and TRBJ1-1; D unresolved. The CDR3 contains 15 residues. Germline lookup yields CDR1 MGHRA and CDR2 YSYEKL. The V and J ends lost 1 base and 8 bases respectively, with 17 bases between them. In nucleotides, the CDR3 is TGCGCCAGCAGCCAAGGAGCGGCTCGGGCAGCAGAAGCTTTCTTT. It codes for CASSQGAARAAEAFF.

V and J are TRBV12-3 or TRBV12-4 and TRBJ2-7; D is unresolved. The CDR3 contains 13 residues. The ends were cut back, 1 base at V and 4 bases at J, with 8 bases in the middle. The CDR3 coding sequence is TGTGCCAGCAGTTTAGGAGGTCAGTACGAGCAGTACTTC. It encodes CASSLGGQYEQYF.

The CDR3 nucleotides read TGTGCCAGCAGCGATAACCGGTACGAGCAGTACTTC. Translated, it gives CASSDNRYEQYF. This chain uses TRBV6-5 with TRBJ2-7; no reliable D call. CDR1 is MNHEY, CDR2 SVGAGI, per germline. V lost 6 bases, J lost 4 bases, and 10 bases lay in between. The CDR3 contains 12 residues.

This rearrangement joins TRBV9 to TRBJ2-6, with a tentative D call TRBD1 (7 bases). CDR3 length equals 17 residues. V was clipped by 0 bases and J by 2 bases, with 12 bases between them. Germline CDR1 reads SGDLS; CDR2 reads YYNGEE. CDR3 bases: TGTGCCAGCAGCGTAGTTGGAGGGGGCGCTGGGGCCAACGTCCTGACTTTC. This codes for CASSVVGGGAGANVLTF.

The chain links TRBV24-1 to TRBJ1-2; D call uncertain. This CDR3 is 13 amino acids long. Germline V gene data show CDR1 as KGHDR and CDR2 as SFDVKD. V lost 5 bases, J lost 4 bases, and 10 bases lay in between. The DNA for the CDR3 is TGTGCCACCAGTGGAGGAGTAAGCTATGGCTACACCTTC. Protein: CATSGGVSYGYTF.

The chain carries TRBV6-1 and TRBJ2-1; 10 bases map to TRBD2. CDR1 and CDR2 from the germline V gene are MNHNS and SASEGT. CDR3 length: 15 residues. The V gene end was trimmed by 1 base and the J gene end by 6 bases; junction bases not matched to a gene: 3. This CDR3 reads CASSEGASGSNEQFF. CDR3 sequence (DNA): TGTGCCAGCAGTGAAGGGGCTAGCGGGAGCAATGAGCAGTTCTTC.

V and J are TRBV6-5 and TRBJ1-6; maybe TRBD1 (5 bases). Trimming stripped 6 bases from V and 6 bases from J, with 12 bases between. This CDR3 has 14 amino acids. Germline lookup yields CDR1 MNHEY and CDR2 SVGAGI. In DNA, the CDR3 is TGTGCCAGCAGCTCGGGACGGATTAATTCACCCCTCCACTTT. Translation: CASSSGRINSPLHF.

The chain carries TRBV12-3 or TRBV12-4 and TRBJ1-2; perhaps TRBD1 as D (5 bases). The CDR3 consists of 12 residues. Deletions cut 6 bases from V and 10 bases from J, with 15 bases between. The CDR3 DNA sequence: TGTGCCAGCAGGAGGGACGCCGGTACCTACACCTTC. It specifies CASRRDAGTYTF.

V and J are TRBV11-3 and TRBJ2-2; TRBD2 matches at 14 bases. Per germline, CDR1 SGHNT and CDR2 YENEEA. This CDR3 region has 18 residues. Trimming at V came to 7 bases and at J to 1 base, leaving 8 bases not matched to a gene. The CDR3 reads CASKPRLAGGLNTGELFF. DNA of the CDR3: TGTGCCAGCAAGCCGAGACTAGCGGGAGGGTTGAACACCGGGGAGCTGTTTTTT.